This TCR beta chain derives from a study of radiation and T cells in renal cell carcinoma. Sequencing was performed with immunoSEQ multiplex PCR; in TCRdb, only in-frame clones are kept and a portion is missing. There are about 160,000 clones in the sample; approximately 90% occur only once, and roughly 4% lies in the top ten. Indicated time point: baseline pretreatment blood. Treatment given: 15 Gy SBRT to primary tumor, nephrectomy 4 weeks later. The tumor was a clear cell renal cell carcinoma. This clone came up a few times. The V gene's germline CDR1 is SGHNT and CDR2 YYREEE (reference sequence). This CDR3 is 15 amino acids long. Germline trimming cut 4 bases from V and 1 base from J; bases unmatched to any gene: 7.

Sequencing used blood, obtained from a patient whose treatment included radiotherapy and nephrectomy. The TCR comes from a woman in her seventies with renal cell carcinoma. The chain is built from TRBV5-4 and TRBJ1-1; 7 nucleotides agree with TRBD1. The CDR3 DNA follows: TGTGCCAGCAGCCCACAGACAGGGACGAACACTGAAGCTTTCTTT. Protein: CASSPQTGTNTEAFF.